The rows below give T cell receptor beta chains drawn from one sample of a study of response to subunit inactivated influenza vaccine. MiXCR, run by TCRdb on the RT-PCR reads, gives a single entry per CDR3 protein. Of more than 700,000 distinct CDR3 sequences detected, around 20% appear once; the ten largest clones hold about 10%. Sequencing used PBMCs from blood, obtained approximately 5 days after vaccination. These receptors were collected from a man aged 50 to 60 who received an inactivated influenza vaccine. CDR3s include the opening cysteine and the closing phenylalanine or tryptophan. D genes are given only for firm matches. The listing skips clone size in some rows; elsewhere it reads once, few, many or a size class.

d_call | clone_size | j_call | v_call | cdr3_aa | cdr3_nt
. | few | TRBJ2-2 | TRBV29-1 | CSVERHLNTGELFF | TGCAGCGTTGAACGTCACCTGAACACCGGGGAGCTGTTTTTT
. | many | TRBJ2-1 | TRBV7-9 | CAISSRSSQSSYNEQFF | TGTGCCATATCCTCGAGGAGTAGCCAGAGCTCCTACAATGAGCAGTTCTTC
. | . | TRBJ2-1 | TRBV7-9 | CASRSGPAGLNEQFF | TGTGCCAGCAGGAGCGGACCAGCGGGTCTCAATGAGCAGTTCTTC
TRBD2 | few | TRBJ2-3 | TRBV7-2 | CAISGRGNTDTQYF | TGTGCTATTAGCGGGAGGGGAAACACAGATACGCAGTATTTT
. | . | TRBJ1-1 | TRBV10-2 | CASKAGYGTEAFF | TGCGCCAGCAAGGCAGGGTATGGCACTGAAGCTTTCTTT
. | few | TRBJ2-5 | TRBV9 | CASSVGGRLGETQYF | TGTGCCAGCAGCGTAGGGGGCAGGTTAGGCGAGACCCAGTACTTC
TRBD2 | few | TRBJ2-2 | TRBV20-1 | CSARARTSGGGNTGELFF | TGCAGTGCTAGAGCCCGGACTAGCGGGGGAGGAAACACCGGGGAGCTGTTTTTT
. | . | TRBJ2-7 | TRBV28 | CASRTYDGSYEQYF | TGTGCCAGCAGAACCTACGACGGTTCCTACGAGCAGTACTTC
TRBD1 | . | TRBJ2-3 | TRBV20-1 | CSSRKLGQGAMTDTQYF | TGCAGTTCACGGAAATTGGGACAGGGGGCGATGACAGATACGCAGTATTTT
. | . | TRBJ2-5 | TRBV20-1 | CSGIVGYQETQYF | TGCAGTGGTATCGTGGGCTACCAAGAGACCCAGTACTTC
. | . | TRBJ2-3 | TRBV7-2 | CASTPGRGTDTQYF | TGTGCCAGCACCCCGGGGCGAGGCACAGATACGCAGTATTTT
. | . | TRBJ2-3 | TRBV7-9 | CASSPDVATRDTQYF | TGTGCCAGCAGCCCTGATGTGGCGACTAGAGATACGCAGTATTTT
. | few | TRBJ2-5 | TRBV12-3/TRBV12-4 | CASSFSTGETQYF | TGTGCCAGCAGTTTTTCGACGGGAGAGACCCAGTACTTC
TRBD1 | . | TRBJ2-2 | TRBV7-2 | CASAGTGGAGELFF | TGTGCCAGTGCGGGGACAGGGGGGGCCGGGGAGCTGTTTTTT
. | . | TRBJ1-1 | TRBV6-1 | CASSRRGRGTEAFF | TGTGCCAGCTCCCGACGGGGACGTGGCACTGAAGCTTTCTTT
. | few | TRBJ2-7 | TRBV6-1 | CASSERKFYEQYF | TGTGCCAGCAGTGAAAGAAAATTCTACGAGCAGTACTTC
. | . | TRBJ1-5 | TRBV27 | CASSQLGTSAWHF | TGTGCCAGCAGTCAACTCGGGACATCCGCTTGGCATTTT
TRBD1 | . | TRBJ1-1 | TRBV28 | CASSISGQGNTEAFF | TGTGCCAGCAGTATCTCGGGACAGGGGAACACTGAAGCTTTCTTT
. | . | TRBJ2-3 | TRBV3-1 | CASSQDGPRGRADTQYF | TGTGCCAGCAGCCAAGATGGGCCTCGGGGAAGGGCAGATACGCAGTATTTT
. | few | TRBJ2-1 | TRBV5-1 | CASSRSYQSRGDEQFF | TGCGCCAGCAGCCGCTCTTACCAGTCCCGAGGGGATGAGCAGTTCTTC
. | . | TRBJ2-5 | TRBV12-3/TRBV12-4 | CASSSQGFPQETQYF | TGTGCCAGCAGCTCCCAAGGGTTCCCCCAAGAGACCCAGTACTTC
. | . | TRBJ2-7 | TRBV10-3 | CAISEQGMTYEQYF | TGTGCCATCAGTGAGCAGGGAATGACCTACGAGCAGTACTTC
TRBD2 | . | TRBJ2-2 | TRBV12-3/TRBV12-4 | CASRRLAASYTGELFF | TGTGCCAGCAGGAGACTAGCGGCAAGTTACACCGGGGAGCTGTTTTTT
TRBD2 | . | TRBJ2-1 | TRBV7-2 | CASSLSGTSVYNEQFF | TGTGCCAGCAGCTTATCTGGGACTAGCGTTTACAATGAGCAGTTCTTC